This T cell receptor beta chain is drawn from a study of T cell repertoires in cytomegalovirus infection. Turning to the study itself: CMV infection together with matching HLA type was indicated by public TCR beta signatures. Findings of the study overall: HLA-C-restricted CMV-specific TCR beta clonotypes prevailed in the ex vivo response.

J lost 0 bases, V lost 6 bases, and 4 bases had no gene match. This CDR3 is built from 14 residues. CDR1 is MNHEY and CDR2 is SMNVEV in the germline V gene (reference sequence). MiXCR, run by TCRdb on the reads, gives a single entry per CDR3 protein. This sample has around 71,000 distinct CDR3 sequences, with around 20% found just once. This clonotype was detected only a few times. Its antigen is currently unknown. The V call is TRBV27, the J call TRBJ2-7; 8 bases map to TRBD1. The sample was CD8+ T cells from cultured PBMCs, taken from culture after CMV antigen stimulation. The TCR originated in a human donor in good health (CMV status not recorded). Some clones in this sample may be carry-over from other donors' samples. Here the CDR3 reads CASSRGPRSYEQYF. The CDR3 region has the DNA TGTGCCAGCAGCAGGGGGCCCCGCTCCTACGAGCAGTACTTC.